This T cell receptor beta chain originates from a study of T cell changes during pregnancy in multiple sclerosis. With 1 base removed from V and 12 bases from J, the gap between germline ends came to 12 bases. This CDR3 comprises 12 residues. Germline V gives CDR1 MNHNS, CDR2 SASEGT. Method: immunoSEQ multiplex PCR; TCRdb's copy keeps in-frame clones and lacks some. This table has under 100,000 clones, approximately 89% appearing once. The specimen comprised peripheral blood, sampled in the first trimester of pregnancy. The TCR sequence derives from a female donor in good health, enrolled as a control in a pregnancy study. The rearrangement uses TRBV6-1 and TRBJ1-2, with D possibly being TRBD1 (6 bases). CDR3: CASSEGYRVHTF. As DNA, the CDR3 is TGTGCCAGCAGTGAAGGTTACAGGGTACACACCTTC.